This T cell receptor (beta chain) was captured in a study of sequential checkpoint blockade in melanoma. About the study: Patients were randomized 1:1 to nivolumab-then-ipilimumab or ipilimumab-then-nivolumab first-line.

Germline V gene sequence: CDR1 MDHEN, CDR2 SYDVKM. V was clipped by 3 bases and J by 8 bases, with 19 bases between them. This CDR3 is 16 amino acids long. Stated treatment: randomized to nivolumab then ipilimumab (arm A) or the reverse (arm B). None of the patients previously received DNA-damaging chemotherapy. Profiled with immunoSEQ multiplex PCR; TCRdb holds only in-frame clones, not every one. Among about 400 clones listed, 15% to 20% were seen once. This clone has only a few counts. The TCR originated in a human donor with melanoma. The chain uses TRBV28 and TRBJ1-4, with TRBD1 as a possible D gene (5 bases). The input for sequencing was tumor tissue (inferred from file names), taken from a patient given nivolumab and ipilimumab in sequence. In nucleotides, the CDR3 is TGTGCCAGCAGTTTGTTTGGGGGGGTTCTTAGGGAAAAACTGTTTTTT. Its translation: CASSLFGGVLREKLFF.